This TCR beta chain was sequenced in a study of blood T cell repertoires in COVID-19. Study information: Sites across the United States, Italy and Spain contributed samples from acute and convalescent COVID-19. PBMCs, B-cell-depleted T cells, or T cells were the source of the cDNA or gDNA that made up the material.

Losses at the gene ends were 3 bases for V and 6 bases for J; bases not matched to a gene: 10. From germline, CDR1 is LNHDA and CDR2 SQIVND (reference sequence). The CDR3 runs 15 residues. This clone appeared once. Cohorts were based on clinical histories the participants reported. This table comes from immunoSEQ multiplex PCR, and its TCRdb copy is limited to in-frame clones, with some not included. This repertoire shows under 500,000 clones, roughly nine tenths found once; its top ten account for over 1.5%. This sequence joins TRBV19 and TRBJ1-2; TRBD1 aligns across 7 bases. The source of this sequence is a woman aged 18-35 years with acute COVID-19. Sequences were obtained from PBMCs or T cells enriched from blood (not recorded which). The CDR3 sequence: CASSITQGVNNGYTF. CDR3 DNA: TGTGCCAGTAGTATCACGCAGGGGGTGAATAATGGCTACACCTTC.